The clone carrying this TCR beta chain was seen just once. V lost 6 bases and J 0 bases, leaving 15 bases between the germline ends. Germline V gene data show CDR1 as LNHDA and CDR2 as SQIVND (reference sequence). The CDR3 is 15 residues long. Libraries were prepared by immunoSEQ multiplex PCR; TCRdb keeps only in-frame clonotypes and omits some of them. Of hundreds of thousands of clones listed, about 90% are singletons. These data are taken from a study of shared T cell receptors in the human thymus. These same data were also listed under a study on human thymus T cells. This second study notes: Resections from corrective heart surgery supplied the thymus tissue.

The specimen was thymocytes. The genes are TRBV19 and TRBJ2-7; perhaps TRBD1 as D (6 bases). This receptor was taken from a boy younger than two with a congenital heart defect. The CDR3 DNA reads as TGTGCCAGTAGCCCAGCCCAGGGGACCTCCTACGAGCAGTACTTC. Residues: CASSPAQGTSYEQYF.